Shown below are 8 T cell receptor beta chains from a single sample sequenced in a study of CD8 T cells in Susac syndrome. It was with random hexamers that about 0.45 to 1 ug RNA was reverse transcribed. TCRdb reanalysed the immunoSEQ multiplex PCR reads using MiXCR and keeps one entry per CDR3 protein. The sample includes roughly 150,000 distinct CDR3 sequences, 94% of them seen just once. The sequenced sample was CD4+ T cells from PBMCs. The receptors were sampled from a human donor with multiple sclerosis.

The chain links TRBV20-1 to TRBJ1-1; D may be TRBD1 (6 bases). The CDR3 totals 14 residues. CDR1 is DFQATT, CDR2 SNEGSKA, per germline (reference sequence). V was cut by 3 bases and J by 3 bases, with 14 bases left in between. CDR3 coding DNA: TGCAGTGCTAGGTTGGGGGCCTCCGACACTGAAGCTTTCTTT. Amino acid sequence: CSARLGASDTEAFF.

The chain employs TRBV20-1 and TRBJ1-5, with D tentatively TRBD1 (5 bases). Trimming shortened V by 0 bases and J by 0 bases, and 12 bases separated the two germline ends. The CDR3 extends over 16 amino acids. CDR1 is DFQATT and CDR2 is SNEGSKA in the germline V gene (reference sequence). The CDR3 protein is CSARDLNRFSNQPQHF. CDR3 coding DNA: TGCAGTGCTAGAGATCTTAACAGGTTTAGCAATCAGCCCCAGCATTTT.

This chain connects TRBV29-1 to TRBJ2-1, with D unclear. Germline CDR1 reads SQVTM; CDR2 reads ANQGSEA. CDR3 length equals 12 residues. V gave up 7 bases and J gave up 5 bases, with 12 bases separating them. The CDR3 coding sequence is TGCAGCGCGTCCGGTAATAACAATGAGCAGTTCTTC. This gives the protein CSASGNNNEQFF.

DNA of the CDR3: TGTGCCAGCAGCCTTAACCCGCTAGCGGGAAGGTTCTACGAGCAGTACTTC. Encoded protein: CASSLNPLAGRFYEQYF. The rearrangement links TRBV7-2 to TRBJ2-7; 9 bases fit TRBD2. The V gene end was trimmed by 5 bases and the J gene end by 3 bases; junction bases not matched to a gene: 14. Germline values: CDR1 SGHTA, CDR2 FQGNSA. This CDR3 spans 17 amino acids.

The J gene is TRBJ1-2, the V gene TRBV5-4; D gene uncertain. Germline values: CDR1 SGHNT, CDR2 YYREEE (reference sequence). The CDR3 extends over 13 amino acids. V lost 2 bases and J 0 bases, leaving 5 bases between the germline ends. CDR3 loop: CASSFYSNYGYTF. The CDR3 DNA is TGTGCCAGCAGCTTCTATTCTAACTATGGCTACACCTTC.

This chain links TRBV5-1 with TRBJ1-3; 9 bases match TRBD1. With 2 bases clipped from V and 2 bases from J, the junction kept 5 bases outside the gene matches. The germline gives CDR1 SGHRS, CDR2 YFSETQ. The CDR3 extends over 16 amino acids. This CDR3 is CASSLGTGSTGNTIYF. CDR3 DNA sequence: TGCGCCAGCAGCTTAGGGACAGGGTCCACTGGAAACACCATATATTTT.

The V call is TRBV3-1, the J call TRBJ2-2, with D possibly being TRBD1 or TRBD2 (5 bases each). CDR1 LGHDT and CDR2 YNNKEL come from the germline V gene (reference sequence). V was clipped by 0 bases and J by 15 bases, with 11 bases between them. The CDR3 is 12 residues long. The CDR3 region is CASSQDNRRMFF. The DNA of the CDR3 is TGTGCCAGCAGCCAAGATAACAGGAGGATGTTTTTT.

V and J are TRBV7-2 and TRBJ1-2; 11 bases align to TRBD1. Germline CDR1 SGHTA, CDR2 FQGNSA. CDR3 length: 13 amino acids. Trimming at V came to 5 bases and at J to 9 bases, leaving 5 bases not matched to a gene. The CDR3 protein is CASSPGTGGSYTF. CDR3 in DNA: TGTGCCAGCAGCCCCGGGACAGGGGGGAGCTACACCTTC.